The source of this T cell receptor beta chain is a study of response to subunit inactivated influenza vaccine. Study results and caveats: It was suggested by the authors that few new T cells are recruited by each seasonal influenza vaccination.

With regard to this clonotype: Its antigen remains unknown.

TCRdb passed the RT-PCR reads through MiXCR, listing each CDR3 protein once. Of hundreds of thousands of distinct CDR3 sequences listed, around 22% are singletons. This specimen consisted of PBMCs from blood, obtained less than 22 months after vaccination. The receptor was isolated from a man aged 50 to 75 who received an inactivated influenza vaccine.

Written as DNA, the CDR3 is TGCAGTGCTAGAGATTTTGGACAGGGGGCGAGCGAGCAGTACTTC. Residues: CSARDFGQGASEQYF. The chain uses TRBV20-1 and TRBJ2-7, with 11 bases that match TRBD1. Trimming at V came to 0 bases and at J to 6 bases, leaving 7 bases not matched to a gene. The CDR3 totals 15 residues. Germline V CDR1 and CDR2: DFQATT, SNEGSKA (reference sequence).